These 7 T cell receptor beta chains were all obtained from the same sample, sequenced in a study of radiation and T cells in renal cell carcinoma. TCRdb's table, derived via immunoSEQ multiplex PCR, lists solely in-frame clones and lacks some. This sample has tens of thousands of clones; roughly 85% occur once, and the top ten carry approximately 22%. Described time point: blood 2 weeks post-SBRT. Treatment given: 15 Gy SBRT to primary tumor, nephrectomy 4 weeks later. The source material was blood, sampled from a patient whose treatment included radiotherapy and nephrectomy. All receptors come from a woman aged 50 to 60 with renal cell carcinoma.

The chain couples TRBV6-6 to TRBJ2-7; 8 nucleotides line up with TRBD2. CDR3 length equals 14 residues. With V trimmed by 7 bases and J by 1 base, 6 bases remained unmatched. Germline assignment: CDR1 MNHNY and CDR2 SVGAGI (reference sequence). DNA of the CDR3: TGTGCCAGCAAAGCACGGGAGGGGTCCTACGAGCAGTACTTC. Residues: CASKAREGSYEQYF.

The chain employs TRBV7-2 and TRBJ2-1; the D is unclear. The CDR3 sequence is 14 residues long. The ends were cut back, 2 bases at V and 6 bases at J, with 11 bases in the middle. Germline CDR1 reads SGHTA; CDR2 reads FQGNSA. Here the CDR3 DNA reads TGTGCCAGCAGCTTACTCTGGACCGTCAATGAGCAGTTCTTC. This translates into CASSLLWTVNEQFF.

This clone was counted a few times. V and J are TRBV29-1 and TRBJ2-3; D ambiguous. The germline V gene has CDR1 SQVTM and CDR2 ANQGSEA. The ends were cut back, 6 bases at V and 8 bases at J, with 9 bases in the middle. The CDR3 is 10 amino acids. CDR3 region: CSVQSITQYF. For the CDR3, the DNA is TGCAGCGTGCAAAGTATTACGCAGTATTTT.

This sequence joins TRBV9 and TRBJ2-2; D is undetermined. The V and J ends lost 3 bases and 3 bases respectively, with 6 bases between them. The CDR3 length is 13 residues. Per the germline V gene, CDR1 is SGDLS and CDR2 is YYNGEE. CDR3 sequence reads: CASSALHTGELFF. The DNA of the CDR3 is TGTGCCAGCAGCGCCCTACACACCGGGGAGCTGTTTTTT.

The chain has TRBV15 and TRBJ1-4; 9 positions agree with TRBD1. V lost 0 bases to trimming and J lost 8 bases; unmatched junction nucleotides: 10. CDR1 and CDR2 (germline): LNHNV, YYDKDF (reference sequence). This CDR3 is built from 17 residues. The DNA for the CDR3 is TGTGCCACCAGCAGAGACCTGGTCACAGGGGGCAGGGAAAAACTGTTTTTT. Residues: CATSRDLVTGGREKLFF.

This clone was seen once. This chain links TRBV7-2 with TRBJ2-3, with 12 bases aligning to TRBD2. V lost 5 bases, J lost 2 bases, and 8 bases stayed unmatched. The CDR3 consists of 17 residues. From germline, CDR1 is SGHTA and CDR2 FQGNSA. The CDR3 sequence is CASSRGLAGRLTDTQYF. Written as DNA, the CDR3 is TGTGCCAGCAGCCGAGGACTAGCGGGACGCCTCACAGATACGCAGTATTTT.

CDR3 residues: CASSSQPGTGNQPQHF. The CDR3 DNA follows: TGTGCCAGCAGCTCACAACCCGGGACAGGCAATCAGCCCCAGCATTTT. V is TRBV7-8 and J is TRBJ1-5; 7 nucleotides align to TRBD1. V gave up 4 bases and J gave up 2 bases; unmatched junction bases: 8. Looked up from germline, CDR1 is SGHVS and CDR2 is FQNEAQ. This CDR3 is 16 amino acids long.